The count of the clone carrying this TCR beta chain is one. Sequencing used immunoSEQ v3. Each library reached some 2 million read pairs, or 5-6 million at deep level. Sequencing used immunoSEQ multiplex PCR; TCRdb keeps in-frame clones, though not all of them. The table records about 21,000 clones, about three quarters of them present only once. This record belongs to a study of TIL therapy for anti-PD-1-resistant metastatic lung cancer. At the level of the study: Tumors had a median PD-L1 proportion score of 4.5% to 7%. Median tumor mutation burden was roughly 1.4 mutations per megabase.

The CDR3 is 15 residues long. Looked up from germline, CDR1 is SEHNR and CDR2 is FQNEAQ (reference sequence). V gave up 0 bases and J gave up 7 bases; unmatched junction bases: 6. Time point meaning: pre-treatment sample, taken before nivolumab and TIL therapy. Patients were adults with stage 4 NSCLC. The chain combines TRBV7-9 with TRBJ1-5; TRBD1 matches 7 bases. The sequencing here drew on blood, taken at baseline. This receptor was obtained from a person between 30 and 80 years old with non-small cell lung cancer. The CDR3 bases are TGTGCCAGCAGCTTAGCAGGGGGCGAGGGGCAGCCCCAGCATTTT. Protein: CASSLAGGEGQPQHF.